This is a list of T cell receptor beta chains from one sample in a study of T-cell reconstitution after alpha-beta-depleted transplantation in children. One entry per CDR3 protein, called by TCRdb with MiXCR from the PCR reads. Of 200,000 to 250,000 distinct CDR3 sequences listed, around 10% are singletons. The sequencing used PBMCs from the stem cell graft donor, collected from the stem cell graft. The receptor set was obtained from a human donor who donated a stem cell graft to a child with acute lymphoblastic leukemia. The CDR3 runs from the conserved cysteine through the conserved F or W. D genes are given only for firm matches. Where a row states a size, it is once, few, many or the class of an expanded clone; other rows omit it.

14	.	TRBJ1-1	.	TRBV20-1	CSARRLEGGTEAFF	TGCAGTGCTAGGAGGCTTGAGGGGGGGACTGAAGCTTTCTTT
14	.	TRBJ2-2	few	TRBV12-3/TRBV12-4	CASSWTRGTGELFF	TGTGCCAGCAGTTGGACGCGGGGCACCGGGGAGCTGTTTTTT
18	TRBD2	TRBJ2-3	many	TRBV5-1	CASSLGASGGRSTDTQYF	TGCGCCAGCAGCTTGGGTGCTAGCGGGGGGCGAAGCACAGATACGCAGTATTTT
15	TRBD1	TRBJ1-3	.	TRBV20-1	CSATGQGRVGNTIYF	TGCAGTGCCACTGGACAGGGTCGCGTCGGAAACACCATATATTTT
16	TRBD1	TRBJ2-5	few	TRBV18	CASSPSGGVWQETQYF	TGTGCCAGCTCACCGTCAGGGGGCGTGTGGCAAGAGACCCAGTACTTC
14	.	TRBJ2-3	many	TRBV24-1	CATSDSGQSDTQYF	TGTGCCACCAGTGATTCCGGACAGTCAGATACGCAGTATTTT
14	.	TRBJ2-2	.	TRBV20-1	CSAPSGVRTGELFF	TGCAGTGCGCCCTCCGGGGTCAGGACCGGGGAGCTGTTTTTT
16	.	TRBJ2-2	.	TRBV5-1	CASSYSGTWDFRELFF	TGCGCCAGCAGCTATTCCGGGACTTGGGATTTCAGGGAGCTGTTTTTT
14	TRBD1	TRBJ2-2	.	TRBV5-5	CASSLDQGAGELFF	TGTGCCAGCAGCTTGGACCAGGGGGCCGGGGAGCTGTTTTTT
12	TRBD1	TRBJ2-1	.	TRBV29-1	CSVSQGDNEQFF	TGCAGCGTCTCACAGGGGGACAATGAGCAGTTCTTC
13	TRBD1	TRBJ1-1	few	TRBV27	CASSSGDRDEAFF	TGTGCCAGCAGCAGCGGGGACAGGGATGAAGCTTTCTTT
14	.	TRBJ1-1	many	TRBV11-2	CASSHRRRETEAFF	TGTGCCAGCAGCCACCGGCGGAGGGAAACTGAAGCTTTCTTT
11	.	TRBJ2-7	.	TRBV14	CASSQVGEQYF	TGTGCCAGCAGCCAAGTCGGAGAGCAGTACTTC
14	.	TRBJ1-2	many	TRBV20-1	CSAETVGFNYGYTF	TGCAGTGCGGAGACAGTGGGCTTCAACTATGGCTACACCTTC
13	.	TRBJ1-1	many	TRBV7-2	CASSLTGIPEAFF	TGTGCCAGCAGCTTAACAGGGATTCCTGAAGCTTTCTTT
13	TRBD2	TRBJ2-1	few	TRBV30	CAWSGGGALEQFF	TGTGCCTGGAGTGGCGGGGGGGCGCTTGAGCAGTTCTTC
13	TRBD2	TRBJ2-7	.	TRBV20-1	CSAKSGASYEQYF	TGCAGTGCTAAGAGCGGGGCTTCCTACGAGCAGTACTTC
15	.	TRBJ2-2	.	TRBV7-9	CASSLRQTNTGELFF	TGTGCCAGCAGCTTAAGACAAACCAACACCGGGGAGCTGTTTTTT
14	TRBD1	TRBJ2-2	.	TRBV5-1	CASKDRVNTGELFF	TGCGCCAGCAAAGACAGGGTGAACACCGGGGAGCTGTTTTTT
11	.	TRBJ1-2	few	TRBV10-3	CAISVSGGYTF	TGTGCCATCAGTGTCTCGGGAGGCTACACCTTC
16	.	TRBJ2-3	.	TRBV27	CASSLKHLSYTDTQYF	TGTGCCAGCAGTTTGAAACACCTAAGCTACACAGATACGCAGTATTTT
16	TRBD2	TRBJ2-1	few	TRBV11-3	CASSLDGGGTYNEQFF	TGTGCCAGCAGCTTAGATGGCGGGGGGACCTACAATGAGCAGTTCTTC
17	TRBD2	TRBJ2-1	medium-sized	TRBV7-9	CASSSRARGSSYNEQFF	TGTGCCAGCAGCTCTCGAGCGCGGGGGAGCTCCTACAATGAGCAGTTCTTC
14	.	TRBJ2-1	.	TRBV5-1	CASRGGGGGNEQFF	TGCGCCAGCCGAGGGGGCGGGGGAGGCAATGAGCAGTTCTTC
14	.	TRBJ1-3	.	TRBV9	CASSVSSSGNTIYF	TGTGCCAGCAGCGTTTCCAGCTCTGGAAACACCATATATTTT
16	TRBD2	TRBJ2-1	few	TRBV5-1	CASSIRLAGVYNEQFF	TGCGCCAGCAGCATAAGACTAGCGGGGGTATACAATGAGCAGTTCTTC
14	.	TRBJ1-1	few	TRBV5-1	CASSLAGMNTEAFF	TGCGCCAGCAGCTTGGCCGGCATGAACACTGAAGCTTTCTTT